Many counts were recorded for the clone carrying this T cell receptor (beta chain). Antigen unknown. The sample is drawn from a study of T cells in Graves' hyperthyroidism and ophthalmopathy. RNA transcripts gave rise to amplified TCR beta CDR3 regions. HTBI primers were employed in a first-round RT-PCR of the TCR CDR3. One entry per CDR3 protein, called by TCRdb with MiXCR from the multiplex PCR reads. This sample has around 690,000 distinct CDR3 sequences; approximately 15% occur once, and the top ten carry about a sixth. Study-level points and caveats: Median prediction lead before ophthalmopathy onset was 5.5 to 7 months with the model. Blood held most thyroid clonotypes expanded above 0.001 frequency.

CDR3 length: 12 residues. Germline CDR1 reads MDHEN; CDR2 reads SYDVKM. The V end lost 4 bases, the J end lost 2 bases, and 6 bases lay between the germline ends. This chain uses TRBV28 with TRBJ2-7, with unresolved D. The specimen sequenced was blood. This clonotype was obtained from a man aged 50 to 59 with Graves' hyperthyroidism. The CDR3 loop is CASSSETYEQYF. The CDR3 region has the DNA TGTGCCAGCAGTTCGGAAACCTACGAGCAGTACTTC.